Below, 26 T cell receptor beta chains from the same sample are listed, as sequenced in a study of T cell repertoires in ileal Crohn's disease. The method was immunoSEQ multiplex PCR; TCRdb's version includes in-frame clones alone and lacks a portion of them. This table holds thousands of clones, around 90% found once. Surgical specimens yielded lamina propria lymphocytes, which were density-gradient separated and then sorted. What was sequenced was CD4+ T cells sorted from the ileum. These receptors originate from an adult with Crohn's disease.

The J gene is TRBJ2-3, the V gene TRBV11-2; the match to TRBD2 covers 12 bases. V lost 1 base, J lost 5 bases, and 4 bases stayed unmatched. Germline V lookup: CDR1 SGHAT, CDR2 FQNNGV. This CDR3 is built from 16 residues. CDR3 DNA: TGTGCCAGCAGCTTAGTCCTAGCGGGAGGGTTAGATACGCAGTATTTT. Amino acid sequence: CASSLVLAGGLDTQYF.

The J gene is TRBJ1-6, the V gene TRBV6-5; 7 positions agree with TRBD1. The CDR3 has 16 residues. Germline V gene sequence: CDR1 MNHEY, CDR2 SVGAGI. Unmatched junction bases numbered 7, after V lost 0 bases and J lost 8 bases. The CDR3 loop is CASSYSRRQGDSPLHF. CDR3 nucleotide sequence: TGTGCCAGCAGTTACTCGAGGAGGCAGGGGGATTCACCCCTCCACTTT.

To note about this clone: The junction and the germline gene differ at one end; a read error may be behind it. V and J are TRBV5-1 and TRBJ2-7; 9 bases are a match to TRBD1. From germline, CDR1 is SGHRS and CDR2 YFSETQ. The CDR3 loop spans 14 amino acids. The CDR3 DNA reads as TGCGCCAGCAGCTCCGGGACAGGGTCCTCCGAGCAGTACTTC. Translating it yields CASSSGTGSSEQYF.

This clone was seen a single time. The chain couples TRBV30 to TRBJ2-5; 9 positions agree with TRBD1. Looked up from germline, CDR1 is GTSNPN and CDR2 is SVGIG (reference sequence). CDR3 length equals 13 residues. The CDR3 loop is CAGLWTGAETQYF. In nucleotides, the CDR3 is TGTGCTGGTCTTTGGACAGGGGCAGAGACCCAGTACTTC.

The chain uses TRBV7-2 and TRBJ2-5; 7 positions match TRBD1. The germline CDR1 and CDR2 sequences are SGHTA and FQGNSA. Trimming removed 5 bases from V and 1 base from J; junction bases left unmatched: 7. This CDR3 comprises 15 residues. CDR3: CASSPDRALQETQYF. The CDR3 DNA is TGTGCCAGCAGCCCCGACAGGGCCCTCCAAGAGACCCAGTACTTC.

The V and J genes are TRBV5-1 and TRBJ1-2; 9 nucleotides agree with TRBD1. Trimming removed 4 bases from V and 2 bases from J; junction bases left unmatched: 6. The CDR3 has 15 residues. The germline gives CDR1 SGHRS, CDR2 YFSETQ. Written as DNA, the CDR3 is TGCGCCAGCAGCACTGGACAGGGGATCAACTATGGCTACACCTTC. It translates to CASSTGQGINYGYTF.

V gene TRBV4-2 combines with J gene TRBJ2-7; D is perhaps TRBD2 (5 bases). This CDR3 contains 16 residues. V was pared by 1 base and J by 0 bases, with 13 bases between. Germline V gene data show CDR1 as LGHNA and CDR2 as YNFKEQ. CDR3 coding DNA: TGTGCCAGCAGCCAAGGTAATAGCGCGACCTCCTACGAGCAGTACTTC. It is translated as CASSQGNSATSYEQYF.

V and J are TRBV9 and TRBJ1-1; no reliable D call. Per germline, CDR1 SGDLS and CDR2 YYNGEE. V lost 0 bases to trimming and J lost 5 bases, with 11 bases between them. The CDR3 length is 14 residues. The CDR3 loop is CASSVADGRTEAFF. The CDR3 DNA sequence: TGTGCCAGCAGCGTAGCTGACGGGAGGACTGAAGCTTTCTTT.

The gene calls are TRBV6-6 and TRBJ1-4, with 8 bases that match TRBD1. V dropped 6 bases and J dropped 1; count of bases not matched to a gene: 4. Germline values: CDR1 MNHNY, CDR2 SVGAGI (reference sequence). The CDR3 consists of 15 residues. The CDR3 spells CASSRTGKTNEKLFF. As DNA, the CDR3 is TGTGCCAGCAGCAGGACAGGGAAAACTAATGAAAAACTGTTTTTT.

Only one count was recorded for this clone. The rearrangement uses TRBV28 and TRBJ1-2, with D possibly being TRBD1 (5 bases). Germline lookup yields CDR1 MDHEN and CDR2 SYDVKM. The CDR3 totals 12 residues. Trimming took 6 bases from V and 4 from J, leaving 9 bases between them. In DNA, the CDR3 is TGTGCCAGCAGAACAGGTGGCTATGGCTACACCTTC. Translated, it gives CASRTGGYGYTF.

The genes are TRBV30 and TRBJ2-2, with D possibly TRBD2 on 7 matching bases. Trimming removed 3 bases at V and 1 base at J, with 9 bases between. Germline V gene sequence: CDR1 GTSNPN, CDR2 SVGIG (reference sequence). This CDR3 is built from 14 residues. The CDR3 sequence is CAWRGGGNTGELFF. Here the CDR3 DNA reads TGTGCCTGGAGGGGAGGGGGGAACACCGGGGAGCTGTTTTTT.

Remarks on this clone: One end of the junction varies from germline; a read error may be responsible. CDR3 protein: CASTEQGADTGELFF. Here the CDR3 DNA reads TGTGCCAGCACTGAACAGGGGGCGGACACCGGGGAGCTGTTTTTT. This chain connects TRBV2 to TRBJ2-2; 9 nucleotides align to TRBD1. Germline V gene sequence: CDR1 SNHLY, CDR2 FYNNEI. The CDR3 spans 15 residues.

J is TRBJ2-7 and V is TRBV11-1; D remains ambiguous. Trimming left V 5 bases short and J 1 base short, with 12 bases between. Looked up from germline, CDR1 is SGHAT and CDR2 is FQDESV (reference sequence). The CDR3 consists of 14 residues. The CDR3 nucleotides are TGTGCCAGCAGCGCCGTGCGCCGATCCTACGAGCAGTACTTC. Protein sequence: CASSAVRRSYEQYF.

The chain combines TRBV10-2 with TRBJ1-5; a possible D gene is TRBD1 (5 bases). The ends were cut back, 6 bases at V and 4 bases at J, with 19 bases in the middle. This CDR3 comprises 16 residues. Looked up from germline, CDR1 is WSHSY and CDR2 is SAAADI. The CDR3 nucleotides read TGCGCCAGCAGCGACGGGACTCCCCGGGGGAATCAGCCCCAGCATTTT. This translates into CASSDGTPRGNQPQHF.

J is TRBJ1-1 and V is TRBV7-2; possible D gene TRBD1, 6 bases. This CDR3 spans 14 amino acids. Germline values: CDR1 SGHTA, CDR2 FQGNSA. V was pared by 5 bases and J by 1 base, with 11 bases between. Written as DNA, the CDR3 is TGTGCCAGCAGCCGGGACACGAGGAACACTGAAGCTTTCTTT. Translating it yields CASSRDTRNTEAFF.

This sequence joins TRBV6-5 and TRBJ1-2, with D possibly being TRBD1 (5 bases). The CDR3 has 15 residues. V lost 0 bases to trimming and J lost 5 bases, with 13 bases between them. CDR1 and CDR2 (germline): MNHEY, SVGAGI. The CDR3 DNA reads as TGTGCCAGCAGTTACTCAGGCACAGGAAGGTATGGCTACACCTTC. Translating it yields CASSYSGTGRYGYTF.

This clone was seen more than once but under ten times. The CDR3 spells CASSSRLAARQETQYF. Written as DNA, the CDR3 is TGTGCCAGCAGTTCCCGACTAGCAGCAAGACAAGAGACCCAGTACTTC. The V call is TRBV6-5, the J call TRBJ2-5; 7 nucleotides line up with TRBD2. The CDR3 extends over 16 amino acids. Losses at the gene ends were 4 bases for V and 2 bases for J; bases not matched to a gene: 10. Germline values: CDR1 MNHEY, CDR2 SVGAGI.

J is TRBJ2-1 and V is TRBV4-1; D unclear. The ends were cut back, 0 bases at V and 3 bases at J, with 6 bases in the middle. Germline lookup yields CDR1 MGHRA and CDR2 YSYEKL. The CDR3 runs 14 residues. This CDR3 is CASSQEYFYNEQFF. DNA for the CDR3: TGCGCCAGCAGCCAAGAATACTTCTACAATGAGCAGTTCTTC.

The chain carries TRBV9 and TRBJ1-1, with 9 nucleotides matching TRBD1. Germline CDR1 is SGDLS and CDR2 is YYNGEE. V shed 6 bases and J 6 bases; nucleotides not matched to a gene: 12. The CDR3 totals 15 residues. Here the CDR3 DNA reads TGTGCCAGCACCTCTACCGGGACAGGGTTTGCTGAAGCTTTCTTT. Residues: CASTSTGTGFAEAFF.

The rearrangement uses TRBV7-8 and TRBJ2-2; 11 nucleotides line up with TRBD2. This CDR3 spans 18 amino acids. Trimming at V came to 5 bases and at J to 1 base, leaving 9 bases not matched to a gene. Germline CDR1 is SGHVS and CDR2 is FQNEAQ. CDR3 sequence reads: CASSRVTGTSGNTGELFF. The CDR3 DNA sequence: TGTGCCAGCAGCCGAGTCACCGGGACTAGCGGGAACACCGGGGAGCTGTTTTTT. Complete variable domain (other parts from reference TRBV7-8 and TRBJ2-2): GAGVSQSPRYKVAKRGQDVALRCDPISGHVSLFWYQQALGQGPEFLTYFQNEAQLDKSGLPSDRFFAERPEGSVSTLKIQRTQQEDSAVYLCASSRVTGTSGNTGELFFGEGSRLTVL.

This clone was detected a few times. The rearrangement links TRBV7-2 to TRBJ2-7; 15 bases are a match to TRBD2. The CDR3 is 16 amino acids. J was trimmed by 3 bases and V by 5 bases; bases with no gene match: 5. CDR1 is SGHTA, CDR2 FQGNSA, per germline. The CDR3 here is CASSPRTSGGDYEQYF. Written as DNA, the CDR3 is TGTGCCAGCAGCCCCCGGACTAGCGGGGGGGACTACGAGCAGTACTTC.

This chain connects TRBV14 to TRBJ1-2; 10 positions match TRBD1. After removal of 6 bases from V and 6 bases from J, the junction contained 7 bases not matched to a gene. This CDR3 contains 14 residues. CDR1 is SGHDN, CDR2 FVKESK, per germline. The CDR3 nucleotides are TGTGCCAGCAGTAGTACCGGGACAGGGGATGGCTACACCTTC. Protein: CASSSTGTGDGYTF. The whole variable domain, remainder taken from reference TRBV14 and TRBJ1-2, is EAGVTQFPSHSVIEKGQTVTLRCDPISGHDNLYWYRRVMGKEIKFLLHFVKESKQDESGMPNNRFLAERTGGTYSTLKVQPAELEDSGVYFCASSSTGTGDGYTFGSGTRLTVV.

This clone appeared once. V gene TRBV5-8 combines with J gene TRBJ2-5; TRBD1 agrees at 7 bases. Germline V gene data show CDR1 as SGHTS and CDR2 as YDEGEE. CDR3 length equals 16 residues. Trimming removed 2 bases from V and 5 bases from J; junction bases left unmatched: 12. CDR3 in DNA: TGTGCCAGCAGCTTCCACAGGGGAGTAAGGGGGGAGACCCAGTACTTC. This sequence encodes CASSFHRGVRGETQYF.

The chain recombines TRBV14 with TRBJ2-1; TRBD2 matches 10 bases. Germline loops: CDR1 SGHDN, CDR2 FVKESK. CDR3 size: 18 residues. The J segment lost 12 bases and the V segment lost 0 bases, leaving 17 bases of the junction unmatched. The DNA of the CDR3 is TGTGCCAGCAGCCAAGATACAGGGGCTAGCGGGAGCCCCCAAGGGCAGTTCTTC. Protein: CASSQDTGASGSPQGQFF.

The rearrangement links TRBV5-4 to TRBJ2-5; no reliable D call. CDR3 length equals 13 residues. In germline, CDR1 is SGHNT, CDR2 YYREEE (reference sequence). V was trimmed by 2 bases and J by 2 bases, leaving 7 bases between them. The chain's CDR3 is CASSFIEQETQYF. In DNA, the CDR3 is TGTGCCAGCAGCTTTATCGAGCAAGAGACCCAGTACTTC.

The chain employs TRBV6-1 and TRBJ1-2, with D hard to call. The CDR3 runs to 13 residues. V lost 6 bases and J lost 2, with 10 bases in between. The germline V gene encodes CDR1 MNHNS and CDR2 SASEGT. In DNA, the CDR3 is TGTGCCAGCAGCCCGGGGATAAACTATGGCTACACCTTC. This translates into CASSPGINYGYTF.